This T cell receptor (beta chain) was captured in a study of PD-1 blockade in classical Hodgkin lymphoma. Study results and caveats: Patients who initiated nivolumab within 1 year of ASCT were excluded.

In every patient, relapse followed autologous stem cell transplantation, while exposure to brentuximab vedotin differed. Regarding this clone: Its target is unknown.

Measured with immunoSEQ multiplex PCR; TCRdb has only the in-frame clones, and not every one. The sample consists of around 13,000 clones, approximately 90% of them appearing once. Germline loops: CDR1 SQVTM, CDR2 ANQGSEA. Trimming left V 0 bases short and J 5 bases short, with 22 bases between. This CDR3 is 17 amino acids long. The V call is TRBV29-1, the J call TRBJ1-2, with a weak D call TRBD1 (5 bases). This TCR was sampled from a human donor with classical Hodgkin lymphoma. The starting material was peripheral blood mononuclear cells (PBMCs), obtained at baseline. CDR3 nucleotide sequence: TGCAGCGTTGAAGATCTTACAGGCCTCGGTGAGGTTTATGGCTACACCTTC. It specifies CSVEDLTGLGEVYGYTF.